The 32 T cell receptor beta chains below come from one sample, sequenced in a study of CD8 T cells in ankylosing spondylitis. TCRdb fed the 5' RACE reads into MiXCR, producing one record per CDR3 protein. The table lists more than 150,000 distinct CDR3 sequences, 15% to 20% of them singletons. Sequenced sample: blood, either unsorted or a sorted T cell fraction (not recorded which). The receptors here all came from a male donor aged 5-30 years with ankylosing spondylitis or in good health (not recorded which).

At least ten counts were recorded for this clonotype. The J gene is TRBJ2-5, the V gene TRBV20-1; the D is unclear. Trimming took off 0 bases at V and 4 bases at J, with 18 bases between the two ends. Germline CDR1 DFQATT, CDR2 SNEGSKA (reference sequence). CDR3 length equals 16 residues. CDR3 nucleotide sequence: TGCAGTGCTAGAGATCGGTGGGCGTACACGGGAGAGACCCAGTACTTC. Protein: CSARDRWAYTGETQYF.

This clonotype was counted ten times or more. V is TRBV5-1 and J is TRBJ2-3; a weak D match, TRBD2 (6 bases). Trimming took off 0 bases at V and 0 bases at J, with 20 bases between the two ends. CDR1 and CDR2 from the germline V gene are SGHRS and YFSETQ. CDR3 length: 19 amino acids. For the CDR3, the DNA is TGCGCCAGCAGCTTGGGGAGAAACGGCGGGATTACTAGCACAGATACGCAGTATTTT. Translating it yields CASSLGRNGGITSTDTQYF. The complete variable domain, with remaining parts taken from reference TRBV5-1 and TRBJ2-3, reads KAGVTQTPRYLIKTRGQQVTLSCSPISGHRSVSWYQQTPGQGLQFLFEYFSETQRNKGNFPGRFSGRQFSNSRSEMNVSTLELGDSALYLCASSLGRNGGITSTDTQYFGPGTRLTVL.

This clonotype was detected ten times or more. The chain joins TRBV7-2 to TRBJ2-2; the D gene is possibly TRBD2 (5 bases). CDR1 and CDR2 (germline): SGHTA, FQGNSA. The V and J ends lost 5 bases and 0 bases respectively, with 10 bases between them. The CDR3 runs to 15 residues. CDR3 DNA sequence: TGTGCCAGCAGCCATAACGGGGCGAACACCGGGGAGCTGTTTTTT. It yields the protein CASSHNGANTGELFF.

This clonotype was seen a few times. The V call is TRBV29-1, the J call TRBJ2-1; D may be TRBD2 (6 bases). There are 12 residues in the CDR3. Germline V gene lookup returns CDR1 SQVTM and CDR2 ANQGSEA. Trimming took 5 bases from V and 8 from J, leaving 13 bases between them. The CDR3 loop is CSVPSAGYEQFF. Written as DNA, the CDR3 is TGCAGCGTTCCTAGCGCCGGCTATGAGCAGTTCTTC.

V and J are TRBV3-1 and TRBJ1-1; 7 bases are a match to TRBD1. This CDR3 has 13 amino acids. Germline V gene lookup returns CDR1 LGHDT and CDR2 YNNKEL (reference sequence). The trim removed 4 bases at V and 7 bases at J, leaving 6 bases unmatched. The CDR3 region is CASSPTGSVEAFF. DNA of the CDR3: TGTGCCAGCAGCCCGACAGGGTCAGTTGAAGCTTTCTTT.

At least ten counts were recorded for this clonotype. The chain employs TRBV12-3 or TRBV12-4 and TRBJ1-1; D ambiguous. CDR3 length: 14 residues. V dropped 2 bases and J dropped 1 base, with 8 bases sitting between them. The CDR3 loop reads CASSLSSGNTEAFF. As DNA, the CDR3 is TGTGCCAGCAGTTTAAGTTCTGGGAACACTGAAGCTTTCTTT.

This clonotype showed up many times. The chain joins TRBV7-9 to TRBJ1-3; D gene uncertain. In germline, CDR1 is SEHNR, CDR2 FQNEAQ (reference sequence). CDR3 length: 15 amino acids. Trimming took off 5 bases at V and 1 base at J, with 12 bases between the two ends. The CDR3 reads CASSRPDGSGNTIYF. The CDR3 nucleotides read TGTGCCAGCAGCCGACCGGACGGATCTGGAAACACCATATATTTT. Supplemented by reference TRBV7-9 and TRBJ1-3, the full variable domain reads DTGVSQNPRHKITKRGQNVTFRCDPISEHNRLYWYRQTLGQGPEFLTYFQNEAQLEKSRLLSDRFSAERPKGSFSTLEIQRTEQGDSAMYLCASSRPDGSGNTIYFGEGSWLTVV.

V is TRBV6-5 and J is TRBJ2-2; 7 bases are a match to TRBD2. CDR3 size: 15 residues. Germline loops: CDR1 MNHEY, CDR2 SVGAGI. V dropped 5 bases and J dropped 1; count of bases not matched to a gene: 4. The CDR3 DNA reads as TGTGCCAGCAGTCGGGACTACCGGAACACCGGGGAGCTGTTTTTT. Its protein product is CASSRDYRNTGELFF.

The rearrangement uses TRBV12-2 and TRBJ1-1; TRBD1, as called in the table, went unchecked against the DNA. TRBV12-2 is a known pseudogene. CDR3 length equals 15 residues. CDR3 DNA: TGTGCAAGTCGCCATAACAGGACTTGTGACACTGAAGCTTTCTTT. It yields the protein CASRHNRTCDTEAFF.

Ten or more counts support this clonotype. The CDR3: CASFPGARDPGLAGADTQYF. As DNA, the CDR3 is TGTGCCAGCTTCCCGGGGGCCCGGGATCCGGGACTAGCGGGAGCGGATACGCAGTATTTT. The genes are TRBV7-8 and TRBJ2-3; 14 bases agree with TRBD2. V was clipped by 8 bases and J by 6 bases; unmatched bases: 22. Germline-derived CDR1 and CDR2 are SGHVS and FQNEAQ. The CDR3 totals 20 residues.

This clonotype was counted ten times or more. The chain joins TRBV5-5 to TRBJ2-1; 9 bases line up with TRBD2. Germline CDR1 is SGHKS and CDR2 is YYEKEE (reference sequence). V lost 2 bases to trimming and J lost 5 bases; unmatched junction nucleotides: 23. The CDR3 spans 21 residues. CDR3 DNA sequence: TGTGCCAGCAGCTTAAGGCCCTTGTCTAGCGGGGCGGAGAGACGGAACAATGAGCAGTTCTTC. Its translation is CASSLRPLSSGAERRNNEQFF.

The chain combines TRBV29-1 with TRBJ2-2, with 7 positions matching TRBD1. The CDR3 loop spans 14 amino acids. Germline CDR1 and CDR2: SQVTM and ANQGSEA. V shed 6 bases and J 1 base; nucleotides not matched to a gene: 5. DNA for the CDR3: TGCAGCGTCAGGACAGGACAGAACACCGGGGAGCTGTTTTTT. Translation: CSVRTGQNTGELFF.

There are a few counts of this clonotype. The rearrangement uses TRBV7-6 and TRBJ2-1; tentatively, D is TRBD2 (5 bases). The CDR3 spans 13 residues. Trimming took 7 bases from V and 6 from J, leaving 13 bases between them. CDR1 is SGHVS and CDR2 is FNYEAQ in the germline V gene. In DNA, the CDR3 is TGTGCCAGCACTGACTACCGAACCAATGAGCAGTTCTTC. Amino acid sequence: CASTDYRTNEQFF.

This clonotype was recorded at least ten times. The V call is TRBV4-1, the J call TRBJ2-3, with 9 nucleotides matching TRBD1. The CDR3 has 15 amino acids. V gave up 4 bases and J gave up 6 bases; unmatched junction bases: 8. The germline CDR1 and CDR2 sequences are MGHRA and YSYEKL. CDR3 nucleotide sequence: TGCGCCAGCAGCCGCCAACAGGGGGCAGGGGATACGCAGTATTTT. It specifies CASSRQQGAGDTQYF.

This clonotype was picked up many times. The V call is TRBV27, the J call TRBJ1-5, with 9 bases aligning to TRBD1. This CDR3 spans 14 amino acids. CDR1 is MNHEY, CDR2 SMNVEV, per germline (reference sequence). The V and J ends lost 5 bases and 6 bases, in that order; junction bases with no gene match: 5. This CDR3 reads CASSEQGAGQPQHF. The CDR3 bases are TGTGCCAGCAGTGAACAGGGGGCAGGTCAGCCCCAGCATTTT.

This clonotype was observed at least ten times. V and J are TRBV29-1 and TRBJ2-1; 9 bases line up with TRBD1. This CDR3 has 12 residues. The V and J ends lost 6 bases and 10 bases, in that order; junction bases with no gene match: 7. CDR1 is SQVTM and CDR2 is ANQGSEA in the germline V gene. In DNA, the CDR3 is TGCAGCGTCGATCGGACAGGGGTCGAGCAGTTCTTC. Amino acids: CSVDRTGVEQFF.

The sample holds many counts of this clonotype. This chain connects TRBV14 to TRBJ2-3; tentatively, D is TRBD1 or TRBD2 (5 bases each). V lost 3 bases and J lost 6, with 16 bases in between. Germline values: CDR1 SGHDN, CDR2 FVKESK. This CDR3 is 15 amino acids long. The CDR3 region has the DNA TGTGCCAGCAGCCACCGGGACGGTGGAAGGGATACGCAGTATTTT. Protein product: CASSHRDGGRDTQYF.

This clonotype was detected ten times or more. The chain employs TRBV7-2 and TRBJ2-3, with a tentative D call TRBD2 (6 bases). CDR1 and CDR2 from the germline V gene are SGHTA and FQGNSA. V lost 3 bases and J 0 bases, leaving 10 bases between the germline ends. CDR3 length: 15 amino acids. The CDR3 coding sequence is TGTGCCAGCAGCTTCTCCGGGGGTAGCACAGATACGCAGTATTTT. This translates into CASSFSGGSTDTQYF.

In this sample, this clonotype turned up many times. The V gene is TRBV20-1, the J gene TRBJ2-7; D is possibly TRBD2 (7 bases). V was pared by 0 bases and J by 4 bases, with 16 bases between. CDR3 length: 15 residues. The germline V gene has CDR1 DFQATT and CDR2 SNEGSKA (reference sequence). The chain's CDR3 is CSARDLPGGLYEQYV. CDR3 sequence (DNA): TGCAGTGCTAGAGATCTACCGGGGGGCCTATACGAGCAGTACGTC.

The sample holds one count of this clonotype. The chain is built from TRBV24-1 and TRBJ2-1, with 9 bases matching TRBD1. Germline V gives CDR1 KGHDR, CDR2 SFDVKD. The CDR3 is 16 amino acids. Losses at the gene ends were 4 bases for V and 5 bases for J; bases not matched to a gene: 8. CDR3 nucleotides: TGTGCCACCAGTGACTCTGGGACAGGGTGGGACAATGAGCAGTTCTTC. Encoded protein: CATSDSGTGWDNEQFF.

The chain combines TRBV12-3 or TRBV12-4 with TRBJ2-1; possibly TRBD2 for D (5 bases). V dropped 6 bases and J dropped 2 bases, with 11 bases sitting between them. This CDR3 is 14 amino acids long. CDR3 nucleotides: TGTGCCAGCAGATTTAGCGAACCCTACAATGAGCAGTTCTTC. Encoded protein: CASRFSEPYNEQFF.

The chain recombines TRBV20-1 with TRBJ2-4; 8 positions match TRBD1. With V trimmed by 8 bases and J by 0 bases, 12 bases remained unmatched. CDR1 and CDR2 (germline): DFQATT, SNEGSKA (reference sequence). CDR3 length equals 16 residues. The CDR3 loop is CSSQGQESLAKNIQYF. The CDR3 DNA reads as TGCAGTTCCCAGGGACAGGAGTCACTAGCCAAAAACATTCAGTACTTC.

This clonotype was seen many times. The chain links TRBV12-3 or TRBV12-4 to TRBJ2-7; D gene uncertain. The CDR3 has 14 amino acids. With 4 bases removed from V and 3 bases from J, the gap between germline ends came to 13 bases. Here the CDR3 reads CASSSSGSIYEQYV. For the CDR3, the DNA is TGTGCCAGCAGTTCATCGGGCTCCATCTACGAGCAGTACGTC.

This clonotype was seen repeatedly, ten times or more. This chain joins TRBV10-2 and TRBJ2-3; 8 positions agree with TRBD2. The trim removed 7 bases at V and 1 base at J, leaving 7 bases unmatched. CDR3 length equals 15 residues. Germline-derived CDR1 and CDR2 are WSHSY and SAAADI. The CDR3 loop is CASTMPSGRTDTQYF. The CDR3 nucleotides read TGCGCCAGCACAATGCCTAGCGGGCGCACAGATACGCAGTATTTT.

This clonotype showed up many times. This rearrangement joins TRBV4-1 to TRBJ2-7; the D is unclear. The CDR3 sequence is 13 residues long. Germline assignment: CDR1 MGHRA and CDR2 YSYEKL. V dropped 0 bases and J dropped 6 bases, with 9 bases sitting between them. CDR3 region: CASSQDLTSEQYV. The DNA for the CDR3 is TGCGCCAGCAGCCAAGATCTGACTTCCGAGCAGTACGTC.

This clonotype appeared many times. CDR3 region: CASSQTWGDSEYKNTEAFF. The CDR3 nucleotides are TGTGCCAGCAGCCAGACGTGGGGGGACAGCGAATATAAGAACACTGAAGCTTTCTTT. V gene TRBV11-2 combines with J gene TRBJ1-1, with 7 bases that match TRBD1. The CDR3 has 19 residues. Looked up from germline, CDR1 is SGHAT and CDR2 is FQNNGV. V shed 5 bases and J 1 base; nucleotides not matched to a gene: 19. Complete variable domain (other parts from reference TRBV11-2 and TRBJ1-1): EAGVAQSPRYKIIEKRQSVAFWCNPISGHATLYWYQQILGQGPKLLIQFQNNGVVDDSQLPKDRFSAERLKGVDSTLKIQPAKLEDSAVYLCASSQTWGDSEYKNTEAFFGQGTRLTVV.

This clonotype has ten or more counts. V and J are TRBV12-3 or TRBV12-4 and TRBJ2-3; 10 nucleotides agree with TRBD2. The V segment lost 3 bases and the J segment 8 bases; nucleotides outside the gene matches: 8. The CDR3 loop spans 15 amino acids. Written as DNA, the CDR3 is TGTGCCAGCAGTTTCGCTAGCGGGAGCGCGGGTACGCAGTATTTT. Encoded protein: CASSFASGSAGTQYF.

This clonotype has a count of ten or more. V is TRBV7-2 and J is TRBJ2-3, with 7 bases that match TRBD1. This CDR3 comprises 13 residues. Per germline, CDR1 SGHTA and CDR2 FQGNSA. V gave up 4 bases and J gave up 9 bases; unmatched junction bases: 7. CDR3 in amino acids: CASSSARTGTQYF. CDR3 DNA: TGTGCCAGCAGCTCAGCCAGGACAGGAACGCAGTATTTT.

The table lists this clonotype with many counts. The chain is built from TRBV3-1 and TRBJ2-5, with 11 positions matching TRBD2. The CDR3 covers 16 residues. Germline-derived CDR1 and CDR2 are LGHDT and YNNKEL (reference sequence). The V segment lost 1 base and the J segment 5 bases; nucleotides outside the gene matches: 6. In DNA, the CDR3 is TGTGCCAGCAGCCAAGCTTCTAGCGGGAGGCGGGAGACCCAGTACTTC. Translating gives CASSQASSGRRETQYF.

This clonotype was counted ten times or more. V gene TRBV12-3 or TRBV12-4 combines with J gene TRBJ2-7, with 10 bases matching TRBD2. The CDR3 runs to 16 residues. Trimming cost V 0 bases and J 6 bases; bases outside gene matches: 8. The CDR3 sequence: CASSLALSGRAVEQYF. As DNA, the CDR3 is TGTGCCAGCAGTTTAGCGCTGAGCGGGAGGGCCGTCGAGCAGTACTTC.

Ten or more counts support this clonotype. The CDR3 here is CASSFVGDRSLRQYF. CDR3 nucleotides: TGTGCCAGCAGTTTCGTCGGGGACAGATCTCTCCGGCAGTACTTC. The J gene is TRBJ2-7, the V gene TRBV12-3 or TRBV12-4; TRBD1 agrees at 7 bases. This CDR3 spans 15 amino acids. The junction had 14 bases not matched to a gene; V was cut back by 3 bases and J by 9 bases.

This clonotype was found many times. The V and J genes are TRBV7-9 and TRBJ1-1; D is perhaps TRBD1 (6 bases). This CDR3 contains 14 residues. The V gene's germline CDR1 is SEHNR and CDR2 FQNEAQ (reference sequence). Trimming stripped 4 bases from V and 3 bases from J, with 12 bases between. The CDR3 region is CASSSGTGHTEAFF. The CDR3 DNA sequence: TGTGCCAGCAGCTCGGGAACAGGGCACACTGAAGCTTTCTTT.